One and the same sample provided the 16 T cell receptor beta chains below, sequenced in a study of blood T cell repertoires in COVID-19. The table came from immunoSEQ multiplex PCR; TCRdb's copy has only in-frame clones and leaves some out. The sample lists some 220,000 clones, around 84% occurring once. Sequencing was done on a sample of peripheral blood. Every receptor here comes from a human donor in a cohort sampled during active COVID-19.

This sequence joins TRBV5-4 and TRBJ2-2; D is perhaps TRBD2 (6 bases). Germline V lookup: CDR1 SGHNT, CDR2 YYREEE (reference sequence). CDR3 length equals 15 residues. Trimming stripped 4 bases from V and 6 bases from J, with 16 bases between. The CDR3 DNA follows: TGTGCCAGCAGCCCCGGGGGTGGTGGGGCCGGGGAGCTGTTTTTT. Protein sequence: CASSPGGGGAGELFF.

The chain recombines TRBV3-1 (or the pseudogene TRBV3-2) with TRBJ2-1; tentative D call: TRBD2 (5 bases). CDR1 is LGHDT and CDR2 is YNNKEL in the germline V gene (reference sequence). Deletions cut 1 base from V and 15 bases from J, with 16 bases between. The CDR3 runs 13 residues. The CDR3, as DNA: TGTGCCAGCAGCCAAGTTCGGGCGCGGGCGTGGTTCTTC. It is translated as CASSQVRARAWFF.

This clone was counted only a few times. The rearrangement links TRBV9 to TRBJ1-3; no definite D call. The CDR3 sequence is 15 residues long. The V gene lost 3 bases and the J gene lost 9 bases, with 19 bases spanning the gap. The germline gives CDR1 SGDLS, CDR2 YYNGEE. CDR3 DNA sequence: TGTGCCAGCAGCGAGGTGTTGGGTCCGGGGTCCACCATATATTTT. This gives the protein CASSEVLGPGSTIYF.

The genes are TRBV19 and TRBJ2-7; 9 bases line up with TRBD1. The CDR3 loop spans 15 amino acids. V shed 5 bases, J shed 5 bases, and the junction held 10 bases outside the gene matches. The germline V gene has CDR1 LNHDA and CDR2 SQIVND (reference sequence). The CDR3 reads CASSGHGTGFDEQYF. CDR3 DNA sequence: TGTGCCAGTAGTGGACACGGGACAGGGTTCGACGAGCAGTACTTC.

The genes are TRBV28 and TRBJ1-2; possibly TRBD1 for D (6 bases). This CDR3 has 13 amino acids. Trimming took 8 bases from V and 8 from J, leaving 18 bases between them. Germline V CDR1 and CDR2: MDHEN, SYDVKM. CDR3 region: CASLSGGSGGYTF. The DNA for the CDR3 is TGTGCCAGCCTTTCGGGGGGCTCGGGAGGCTACACCTTC.

This clone is a singleton in its sample. Written as DNA, the CDR3 is TGTGCCAGCAAGGAGCGGGAGGGCCAAAGTGAGCAGTTCTTC. This sequence encodes CASKEREGQSEQFF. This chain uses TRBV2 with TRBJ2-1, with 10 bases identical to TRBD2. Germline V lookup: CDR1 SNHLY, CDR2 FYNNEI. Trimming took 7 bases from V and 9 from J; bases not matched to a gene: 9. The CDR3 consists of 14 residues.

The gene calls are TRBV7-8 and TRBJ1-5; no reliable D call. This CDR3 has 13 amino acids. V shed 2 bases and J shed 5 bases, with 7 bases lying between them. In germline, CDR1 is SGHVS, CDR2 FQNEAQ. The CDR3 DNA is TGTGCCAGCAGCTTAACCCGAGATCAGCCCCAGCATTTT. As protein: CASSLTRDQPQHF.

J is TRBJ1-1 and V is TRBV19; 9 bases are a match to TRBD1. This CDR3 contains 16 residues. Germline V gene lookup returns CDR1 LNHDA and CDR2 SQIVND (reference sequence). V shed 5 bases and J 11 bases; nucleotides not matched to a gene: 18. The CDR3 protein is CASSGRTRRGGQGAFF. DNA of the CDR3: TGTGCCAGTAGTGGACGGACCAGGAGGGGCGGACAGGGGGCTTTCTTT.

This chain connects TRBV28 to TRBJ2-1; D may be TRBD1 (6 bases). V lost 5 bases and J 5 bases, leaving 7 bases between the germline ends. The CDR3 is 12 amino acids. Germline V gene sequence: CDR1 MDHEN, CDR2 SYDVKM. CDR3 bases: TGTGCCAGCAGTCGGACAGACAATGAGCAGTTCTTC. Translating it yields CASSRTDNEQFF.

The genes are TRBV9 and TRBJ1-2, with D possibly TRBD1 on 6 matching bases. This CDR3 is 15 amino acids long. V lost 6 bases and J 4 bases, leaving 19 bases between the germline ends. Looked up from germline, CDR1 is SGDLS and CDR2 is YYNGEE. CDR3 in amino acids: CASTREGGVRYGYTF. The CDR3 region has the DNA TGTGCCAGCACCAGAGAGGGGGGGGTGCGCTATGGCTACACCTTC.

This clone was detected a few times. The chain couples TRBV4-1 to TRBJ2-1; TRBD2 agrees at 10 bases. Per germline, CDR1 MGHRA and CDR2 YSYEKL. V lost 4 bases, J lost 8 bases, and 8 bases stayed unmatched. This CDR3 is 15 amino acids long. This CDR3 reads CASSPGTSALYEQFF. As DNA, the CDR3 is TGCGCCAGCAGCCCCGGGACTAGCGCGTTATATGAGCAGTTCTTC.

The rearrangement joins TRBV19 to TRBJ1-1; D perhaps matches TRBD1 (5 bases). Germline lookup yields CDR1 LNHDA and CDR2 SQIVND (reference sequence). The CDR3 length is 14 residues. The germline V and J ends were trimmed by 6 bases and 0 bases, with 11 bases remaining between them. The CDR3 is CASRDRDMNTEAFF. CDR3 coding DNA: TGTGCCAGTAGAGACAGAGATATGAACACTGAAGCTTTCTTT. The complete variable domain, with remaining parts taken from reference TRBV19 and TRBJ1-1, reads DGGITQSPKYLFRKEGQNVTLSCEQNLNHDAMYWYRQDPGQGLRLIYYSQIVNDFQKGDIAEGYSVSREKKESFPLTVTSAQKNPTAFYLCASRDRDMNTEAFFGQGTRLTVV.

The chain employs TRBV10-2 and TRBJ1-6; maybe TRBD1 (6 bases). V shed 1 base and J shed 7 bases, with 17 bases lying between them. The CDR3 is 17 residues long. Germline assignment: CDR1 WSHSY and CDR2 SAAADI. The CDR3, as DNA: TGCGCCAGCAGTGAGTTCAAAGGTTCAAGGGGGAATTCACCCCTCCACTTT. Translating it yields CASSEFKGSRGNSPLHF.

Comment on this clone: A much larger clone differs from this one at a single base, so this may be a read error. The same CDR3 also results from other DNA sequences found in this sample. The rearrangement links TRBV6-5 to TRBJ1-5; D call uncertain. Trimming left V 6 bases short and J 5 bases short, with 14 bases between. Germline V lookup: CDR1 MNHEY, CDR2 SVGAGI. This CDR3 is 14 amino acids long. CDR3 nucleotide sequence: TGTGCCAGCAGCCACCGAGAGGGTCATCAGCCCCAGCATTTT. This codes for CASSHREGHQPQHF.

The gene calls are TRBV7-2 and TRBJ1-1; 7 bases align to TRBD1. The CDR3 is 14 residues long. Germline lookup yields CDR1 SGHTA and CDR2 FQGNSA. V shed 2 bases and J 1 base; nucleotides not matched to a gene: 1. As DNA, the CDR3 is TGTGCCAGCAGCTTAAAGGGGGCGAACACTGAAGCTTTCTTT. This gives the protein CASSLKGANTEAFF.

V and J are TRBV19 and TRBJ1-2; no definite D call. Trimming stripped 4 bases from V and 4 bases from J, with 7 bases between. In germline, CDR1 is LNHDA, CDR2 SQIVND (reference sequence). The CDR3 covers 12 residues. The CDR3 protein is CASSTNSYGYTF. Here the CDR3 DNA reads TGTGCCAGTAGTACAAACTCCTATGGCTACACCTTC.